These 21 T cell receptor beta chains originate from one sample sequenced in a study of T cell responses to AZD1222 COVID-19 vaccine. The table came from immunoSEQ multiplex PCR; TCRdb's copy has only in-frame clones and leaves some out. The sample lists 95,000 to 110,000 clones, 88% seen once, with 20% to 25% in the top ten. The sample in question was peripheral blood, obtained on day 0 of AZD1222 vaccination. Receptors were obtained from an adult in good health.

V usage is TRBV7-2 and J usage is TRBJ2-2; perhaps D is TRBD1 or TRBD2 (5 bases each). Looked up from germline, CDR1 is SGHTA and CDR2 is FQGNSA. V lost 1 base and J 6 bases, leaving 18 bases between the germline ends. The CDR3 totals 17 residues. This chain's CDR3 is CASSLGVGGPLSGELFF. CDR3 sequence (DNA): TGTGCCAGCAGCTTAGGAGTTGGGGGACCGCTTTCCGGGGAGCTGTTTTTT.

The chain couples TRBV7-2 to TRBJ2-3; no definite D call. The V gene lost 4 bases and the J gene lost 3 bases, with 8 bases spanning the gap. This CDR3 comprises 13 residues. Per the germline V gene, CDR1 is SGHTA and CDR2 is FQGNSA. This CDR3 is CASSYRITDTQYF. The DNA for the CDR3 is TGTGCCAGCAGCTATCGTATAACAGATACGCAGTATTTT.

The chain uses TRBV24-1 and TRBJ2-5; maybe TRBD2 (5 bases). Germline V gene lookup returns CDR1 KGHDR and CDR2 SFDVKD. The CDR3 loop spans 13 amino acids. Trimming pared 6 bases from V and 4 bases from J, leaving 11 bases between. The CDR3 loop reads CATSSRAGETQYF. The CDR3 DNA reads TGTGCCACCAGTTCCCGGGCGGGAGAGACCCAGTACTTC.

V usage is TRBV6-2 or TRBV6-3 and J usage is TRBJ2-1; D is perhaps TRBD2 (6 bases). This CDR3 spans 16 amino acids. Trimming cost V 0 bases and J 3 bases, with 12 bases left between them. Germline CDR1 and CDR2: MNHEY and SVGEGT. The CDR3 nucleotides read TGTGCCAGCAGTTACTCTGGGCGGGGCGACTACAATGAGCAGTTCTTC. Translating gives CASSYSGRGDYNEQFF.

The J gene is TRBJ1-2, the V gene TRBV27, with 7 bases fitting TRBD1. The V gene end was trimmed by 10 bases and the J gene end by 5 bases; junction bases not matched to a gene: 4. The CDR3 is 11 amino acids. The V gene's germline CDR1 is MNHEY and CDR2 SMNVEV (reference sequence). The CDR3 nucleotides are TGTGCCACCCCAGGGGGGTATGGCTACACCTTC. Residues: CATPGGYGYTF.

The rearrangement uses TRBV18 and TRBJ2-7; a possible D gene is TRBD2 (5 bases). CDR1 and CDR2 from the germline V gene are KGHSH and LQKENI. The CDR3 is 14 residues long. The germline V and J ends were trimmed by 3 bases and 3 bases, with 12 bases remaining between them. In DNA, the CDR3 is TGTGCCAGCTCACCTCCGGGGATTTACTACGAGCAGTACTTC. Translated, it gives CASSPPGIYYEQYF. The complete variable domain, with remaining parts taken from reference TRBV18 and TRBJ2-7, reads NAGVMQNPRHLVRRRGQEARLRCSPMKGHSHVYWYRQLPEEGLKFMVYLQKENIIDESGMPKERFSAEFPKEGPSILRIQQVVRGDSAAYFCASSPPGIYYEQYFGPGTRLTVT.

This clone came up once. The gene calls are TRBV24-1 and TRBJ2-1; D gene uncertain. Germline-derived CDR1 and CDR2 are KGHDR and SFDVKD. This CDR3 spans 11 amino acids. Trimming took off 9 bases at V and 5 bases at J, with 7 bases between the two ends. CDR3 in amino acids: CATGTDNEQFF. DNA of the CDR3: TGTGCCACCGGCACTGACAATGAGCAGTTCTTC.

This clone was observed a few times. Distinct nucleotide sequences in the sample also encode this CDR3. V is TRBV19 and J is TRBJ1-5; TRBD1 aligns across 8 bases. V shed 5 bases, J shed 4 bases, and the junction held 4 bases outside the gene matches. The CDR3 has 14 amino acids. Germline V gene lookup returns CDR1 LNHDA and CDR2 SQIVND (reference sequence). In DNA form, the CDR3 reads TGTGCCAGTAGTTACGGGACAGGTAATCAGCCCCAGCATTTT. Protein: CASSYGTGNQPQHF.

This clone was seen just once. The chain's CDR3 is CASSLEGAGDTQYF. CDR3 nucleotide sequence: TGTGCCAGCAGCTTAGAGGGCGCAGGGGATACGCAGTATTTT. The rearrangement links TRBV7-9 to TRBJ2-3; maybe TRBD1 (5 bases). V was trimmed by 1 base and J by 6 bases, leaving 11 bases between them. This CDR3 is 14 amino acids long. The germline CDR1 and CDR2 sequences are SEHNR and FQNEAQ (reference sequence).

This clone was recorded a few times. The gene calls are TRBV4-2 and TRBJ2-7; the match to TRBD2 covers 8 bases. The CDR3 length is 14 residues. Germline trimming cut 4 bases from V and 2 bases from J; bases unmatched to any gene: 4. From germline, CDR1 is LGHNA and CDR2 YNFKEQ. The CDR3 nucleotides read TGTGCCAGCAGCCCCCGGGAGGGAGCCTACGAGCAGTACTTC. This translates into CASSPREGAYEQYF.

This chain connects TRBV7-2 to TRBJ2-3; D is unclear. The germline V gene encodes CDR1 SGHTA and CDR2 FQGNSA. The CDR3 covers 15 residues. V gave up 5 bases and J gave up 1 base, with 13 bases separating them. CDR3 DNA sequence: TGTGCCAGCAGCGATCCCAGCGTTCGCACAGATACGCAGTATTTT. Its protein is CASSDPSVRTDTQYF.

This clone was found once. This sequence joins TRBV5-3 and TRBJ1-6; D unresolved. TRBV5-3 is placed among ORFs of uncertain function. There are 14 residues in the CDR3. V lost 6 bases, J lost 0 bases, and 7 bases lay in between. For the CDR3, the DNA is TGTGCCAGAACCGGGAGCTCCTATAATTCACCCCTCCACTTT. Its protein product is CARTGSSYNSPLHF.

There are a few counts of this clone. The chain has TRBV27 and TRBJ1-4, with D hard to call. Germline V gene lookup returns CDR1 MNHEY and CDR2 SMNVEV (reference sequence). The CDR3 has 14 residues. Trimming pared 6 bases from V and 4 bases from J, leaving 12 bases between. CDR3 DNA: TGTGCCAGCAGCCTAGGACGGTATAATGAAAAACTGTTTTTT. Translation: CASSLGRYNEKLFF.

The chain carries TRBV4-3 and TRBJ1-2; D remains ambiguous. Trimming took 0 bases from V and 1 from J, leaving 9 bases between them. Per the germline V gene, CDR1 is LGHNA and CDR2 is YSLEER. The CDR3 loop spans 15 amino acids. Here the CDR3 reads CASSQDNSFNYGYTF. CDR3 nucleotide sequence: TGCGCCAGCAGCCAAGATAACAGCTTTAACTATGGCTACACCTTC.

This clone showed up just once. The chain links TRBV9 to TRBJ1-1, with TRBD1 identical over 7 bases. The CDR3 totals 14 residues. The J segment lost 3 bases and the V segment lost 4 bases, leaving 6 bases of the junction unmatched. The germline V gene has CDR1 SGDLS and CDR2 YYNGEE. The CDR3 nucleotides read TGTGCCAGCAGCTCAGGGGGTGGGTACACTGAAGCTTTCTTT. It specifies CASSSGGGYTEAFF.

The J gene is TRBJ1-6, the V gene TRBV5-3; TRBD1 matches 9 bases. TRBV5-3 carries the ORF label, with uncertain function. This CDR3 region has 20 residues. Trimming at V came to 2 bases and at J to 5 bases, leaving 17 bases not matched to a gene. CDR3 sequence reads: CARSFTMTPQGTGNNSPLHF. The DNA of the CDR3 is TGTGCCAGAAGCTTCACTATGACACCTCAAGGGACAGGGAATAATTCACCCCTCCACTTT.

The chain recombines TRBV10-3 with TRBJ1-3, with TRBD1 as a possible D gene (5 bases). The V gene lost 6 bases and the J gene lost 2 bases, with 11 bases spanning the gap. The V gene's germline CDR1 is ENHRY and CDR2 SYGVKD. The CDR3 extends over 14 amino acids. The CDR3 DNA follows: TGTGCCATCAGGGGCGGGACCCCTGGAAACACCATATATTTT. Translated: CAIRGGTPGNTIYF.

This rearrangement joins TRBV19 to TRBJ1-6; TRBD1 matches 9 bases. The CDR3 runs to 14 residues. J was trimmed by 10 bases and V by 9 bases; bases with no gene match: 10. Germline-derived CDR1 and CDR2 are LNHDA and SQIVND (reference sequence). The CDR3 nucleotides read TGTGCCAGCACCGGGACAGGGAAGATCTCACCCCTCCACTTT. Protein sequence: CASTGTGKISPLHF.

This chain uses TRBV28 with TRBJ1-5; perhaps TRBD1 as D (5 bases). This CDR3 has 18 residues. Per germline, CDR1 MDHEN and CDR2 SYDVKM. V gave up 4 bases and J gave up 0 bases, with 19 bases separating them. The CDR3 DNA reads as TGTGCCAGCAGTTCCAGGGACGGGAGGGTCTATAGCAATCAGCCCCAGCATTTT. Amino acid sequence: CASSSRDGRVYSNQPQHF.

This clone was detected only a few times. The chain joins TRBV24-1 to TRBJ2-1; the match to TRBD2 covers 11 bases. V trimming: 3 bases; J trimming: 0 bases; junction bases outside the gene matches: 6. Germline-derived CDR1 and CDR2 are KGHDR and SFDVKD. The CDR3 contains 18 residues. The CDR3 bases are TGTGCCACCAGTGATCCGACTAGCGGGGCCAGCTCCTACAATGAGCAGTTCTTC. Translating gives CATSDPTSGASSYNEQFF.

This rearrangement joins TRBV6-5 to TRBJ1-1; tentatively, D is TRBD1 (5 bases). Germline V CDR1 and CDR2: MNHEY, SVGAGI. V gave up 7 bases and J gave up 5 bases, with 17 bases separating them. CDR3 length: 14 amino acids. CDR3 sequence: CASNPLIGETEAFF. The CDR3 DNA reads TGTGCCAGCAACCCCCTTATAGGGGAGACTGAAGCTTTCTTT.